The TCR beta chain under discussion was sequenced for a study of shared clonotypes between healthy human individuals. Note on this clone: Its specificity is not known. Other DNA sequences in this sample translate to the same CDR3.

Data came from immunoSEQ multiplex PCR; TCRdb stores just in-frame clones and leaves some out. The sample lists 550,000 to 650,000 clones, roughly 95% occurring once. The CDR3 has 13 amino acids. Trimming took off 2 bases at V and 4 bases at J, with 8 bases between the two ends. Germline CDR1 and CDR2: MNHEY and SVGAGI. Cells designated naive CD8 were CD45RO-negative and were positively selected for CCR7, with terminally differentiated effector memory CD45RA+ cells excluded. General study findings and limits: The represented genetic and exposure-history diversity was limited by the small number of donors. Generally, estimated richness proved larger in naive subsets than it did in memory subsets.

Sample: naive CD8+ T cells sorted from blood. The source of this sequence is a woman in her twenties or thirties in good health. The gene calls are TRBV6-5 and TRBJ1-1; perhaps TRBD1 as D (5 bases). The CDR3 loop reads CASSYGGGTEAFF. The CDR3 coding sequence is TGTGCCAGCAGTTACGGCGGGGGCACTGAAGCTTTCTTT.